Described below is a single T cell receptor (beta chain) sequence and its context. This clone was counted only a few times. What antigen it recognizes has not been identified. No per-base quality is available; no much larger clone lies one base away. V is trimmed back by 3 bases and J by 2 bases, and the junction contains 5 bases that no gene match accounts for. CDR1 and CDR2, looked up from the germline V gene, are SGHVS and FQNEAQ. The CDR3, from cysteine to phenylalanine, totals 15 residues. Of the read, only the CDR3 DNA is kept; its 45 bases are in frame from base 1. TCRbeta CDR3 regions were immunosequenced from genomic DNA with the immunoSEQ Assay. Prior to high-throughput sequencing, genomic DNA was amplified by bias-controlled multiplex PCR. The authors' analysis ran thus. To quantify the absolute abundance of each unique TCRbeta CDR3 region, the sequences were collapsed and filtered. Clonality, defined as 1 minus Pielou's evenness, was calculated using only productive rearrangements. A previously published method was used to identify clones with significantly greater frequencies in on-treatment samples than in baseline samples. TCRdb holds this immuneACCESS table with in-frame rearrangements only. Some clones are missing; in checked studies, unresolved V genes explain under half, and the rest has no known cause. V and J calls plus clone size are reproduced from that table; the DNA served to infer D and trimming. For this sample there are tens of thousands of clones; about 88% appear just once. Around 15% of the sample belongs to the ten largest clones.

This sample was included in a study of sequential checkpoint blockade in melanoma (dated by TCRdb to between 2018 and 2021). General notes on the study: Using 1:1 randomization, the trial assigned patients either to first-line nivolumab followed by ipilimumab (arm A) or to ipilimumab followed by nivolumab (arm B). Maintenance nivolumab came after each of the two trial sequences. The paper's findings and limits, for the study overall: Larger, independent patient cohorts are needed to validate the response-prediction model that combines TCR metrics and mutation burden.

The treatment or condition label corresponds to: randomized to nivolumab then ipilimumab (arm A) or the reverse (arm B). Prior DNA-damaging chemotherapy had not been received by any trial patient. On a FACS Aria II flow cytometer, live CD3+CD8+ cells that were negative for CD19 and CD56 were sorted from thawed PBMCs. Samples were obtained from patients with melanoma enrolled in CheckMate 064, a randomized, open-label phase II trial of sequential checkpoint blockade. Peripheral blood mononuclear cells were obtained through leukapheresis, purified using Ficoll-Paque, and frozen in human serum containing 10% DMSO. Immediately after sorting, the purity of the sorted blood CD3+CD8+ cells was confirmed to be >98%, and DNA was then extracted.

Sample: CD8+ T cells sorted from blood (inferred from file names), taken from a patient given nivolumab and ipilimumab in sequence. The chain is encoded by TRBV7-8 joined to TRBJ2-3, with 7 bases in between that match TRBD1. The receptor was isolated from a human donor with melanoma. The CDR3 has the sequence CASSLNRGPTDTQYF. The nucleotides are TGTGCCAGCAGCTTGAACAGGGGACCCACAGATACGCAGTATTTT.